This TCR beta chain was recorded in a study of control samples from healthy donors and cancer patients. Assay: immunoSEQ multiplex PCR; the TCRdb copy retains only in-frame clones and omits some. The data show over 70,000 clones, around nine tenths seen once. The V gene lost 4 bases and the J gene lost 4 bases, with 16 bases spanning the gap. Germline assignment: CDR1 LNHDA and CDR2 SQIVND (reference sequence). The CDR3 is made up of 15 amino acids. The table lists this clone with a few counts. The receptor was isolated from a woman aged 55-69 years in good health. The chain joins TRBV19 to TRBJ1-1, with D possibly being TRBD1 (5 bases). Specimen: blood. The CDR3 DNA reads TGTGCCAGTAGTAAAGGGACTTACAGGAGCACTGAAGCTTTCTTT. Protein sequence: CASSKGTYRSTEAFF.